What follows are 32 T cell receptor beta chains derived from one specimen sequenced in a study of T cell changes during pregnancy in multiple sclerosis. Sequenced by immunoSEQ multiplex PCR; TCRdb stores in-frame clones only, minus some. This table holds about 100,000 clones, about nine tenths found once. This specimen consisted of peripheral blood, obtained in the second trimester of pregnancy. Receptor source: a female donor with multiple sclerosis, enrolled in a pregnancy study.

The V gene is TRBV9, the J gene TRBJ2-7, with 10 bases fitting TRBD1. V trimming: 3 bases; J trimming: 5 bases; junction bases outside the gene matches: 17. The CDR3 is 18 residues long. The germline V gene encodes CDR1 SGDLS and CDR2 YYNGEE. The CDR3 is CASSGRTGTGAGKNEQYF. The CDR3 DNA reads TGTGCCAGCAGCGGACGAACCGGGACAGGGGCGGGGAAGAACGAGCAGTACTTC.

The CDR3 spells CASSPRSRTGQGTYEQYF. The CDR3 bases are TGTGCCAGCAGCCCCCGGTCCCGTACGGGACAGGGAACCTACGAGCAGTACTTC. The V gene is TRBV4-2, the J gene TRBJ2-7; 9 bases fit TRBD1. Germline V gene lookup returns CDR1 LGHNA and CDR2 YNFKEQ. Losses at the gene ends were 4 bases for V and 2 bases for J; bases not matched to a gene: 15. This CDR3 contains 18 residues.

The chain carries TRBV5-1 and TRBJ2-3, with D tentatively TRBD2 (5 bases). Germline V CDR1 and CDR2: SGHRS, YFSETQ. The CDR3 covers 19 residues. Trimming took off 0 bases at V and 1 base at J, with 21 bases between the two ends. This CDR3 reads CASSLGRSPKSEGTDTQYF. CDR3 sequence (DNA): TGCGCCAGCAGCTTGGGTAGAAGCCCTAAATCGGAGGGCACAGATACGCAGTATTTT.

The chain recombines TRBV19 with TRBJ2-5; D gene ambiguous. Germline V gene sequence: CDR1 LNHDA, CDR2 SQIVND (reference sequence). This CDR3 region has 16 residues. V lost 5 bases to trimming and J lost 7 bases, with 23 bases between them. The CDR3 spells CASSSTTRKIPSTQYF. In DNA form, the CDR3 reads TGTGCCAGTAGTTCAACGACTCGAAAGATTCCGTCGACCCAGTACTTC.

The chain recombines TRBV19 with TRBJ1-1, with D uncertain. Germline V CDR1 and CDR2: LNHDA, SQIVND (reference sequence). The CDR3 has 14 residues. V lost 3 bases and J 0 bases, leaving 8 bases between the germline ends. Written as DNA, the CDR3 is TGTGCCAGTAGTATTTCGAGGTTGAACACTGAAGCTTTCTTT. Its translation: CASSISRLNTEAFF.

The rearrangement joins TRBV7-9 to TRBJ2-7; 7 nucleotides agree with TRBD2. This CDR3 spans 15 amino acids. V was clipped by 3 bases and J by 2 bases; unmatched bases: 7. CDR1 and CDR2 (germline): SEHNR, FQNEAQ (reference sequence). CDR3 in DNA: TGTGCCAGCAGCTTTTCCGGGACTAAAACCTACGAGCAGTACTTC. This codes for CASSFSGTKTYEQYF.

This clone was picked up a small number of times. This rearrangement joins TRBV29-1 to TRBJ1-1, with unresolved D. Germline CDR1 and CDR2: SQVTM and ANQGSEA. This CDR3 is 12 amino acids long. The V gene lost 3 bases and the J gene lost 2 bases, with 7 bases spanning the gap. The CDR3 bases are TGCAGCGTTGACGTCAGTAACACTGAAGCTTTCTTT. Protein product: CSVDVSNTEAFF.

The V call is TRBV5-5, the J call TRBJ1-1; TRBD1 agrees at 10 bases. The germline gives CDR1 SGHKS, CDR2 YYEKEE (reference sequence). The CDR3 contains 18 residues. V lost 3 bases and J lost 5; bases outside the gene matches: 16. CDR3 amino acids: CASSYESRDRGRSTEAFF. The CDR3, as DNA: TGTGCCAGCAGCTATGAGTCCCGGGACAGGGGACGGTCGACTGAAGCTTTCTTT.

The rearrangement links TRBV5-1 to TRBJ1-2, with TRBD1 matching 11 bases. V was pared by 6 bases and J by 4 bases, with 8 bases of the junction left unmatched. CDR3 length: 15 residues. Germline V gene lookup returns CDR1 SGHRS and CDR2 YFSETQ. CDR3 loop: CASNPGQGVFYGYTF. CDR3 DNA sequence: TGCGCCAGCAACCCGGGACAGGGGGTTTTCTATGGCTACACCTTC.

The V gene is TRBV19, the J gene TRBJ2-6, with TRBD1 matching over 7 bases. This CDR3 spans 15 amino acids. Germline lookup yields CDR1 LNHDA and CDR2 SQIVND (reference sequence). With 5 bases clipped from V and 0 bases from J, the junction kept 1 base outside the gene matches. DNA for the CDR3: TGTGCCAGTAGTCCAGGGGGCTCTGGGGCCAACGTCCTGACTTTC. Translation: CASSPGGSGANVLTF. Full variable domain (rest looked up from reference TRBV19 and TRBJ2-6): DGGITQSPKYLFRKEGQNVTLSCEQNLNHDAMYWYRQDPGQGLRLIYYSQIVNDFQKGDIAEGYSVSREKKESFPLTVTSAQKNPTAFYLCASSPGGSGANVLTFGAGSRLTVL.

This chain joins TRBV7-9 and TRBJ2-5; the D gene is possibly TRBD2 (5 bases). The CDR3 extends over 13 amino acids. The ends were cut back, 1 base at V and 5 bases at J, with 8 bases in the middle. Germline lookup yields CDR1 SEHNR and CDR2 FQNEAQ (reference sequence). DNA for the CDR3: TGTGCCAGCAGCTTAGAAGGAGGCGAGACCCAGTACTTC. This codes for CASSLEGGETQYF.

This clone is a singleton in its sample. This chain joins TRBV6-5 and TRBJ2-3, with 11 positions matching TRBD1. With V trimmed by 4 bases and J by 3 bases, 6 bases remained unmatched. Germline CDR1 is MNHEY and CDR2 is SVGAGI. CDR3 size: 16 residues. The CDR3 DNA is TGTGCCAGCAGTTTCTCCCGGGACAGGGGGACAGATACGCAGTATTTT. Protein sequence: CASSFSRDRGTDTQYF.

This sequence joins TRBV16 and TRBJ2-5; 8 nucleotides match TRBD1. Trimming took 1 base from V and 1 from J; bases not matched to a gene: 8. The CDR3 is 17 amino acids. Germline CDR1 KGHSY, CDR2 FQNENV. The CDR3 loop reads CASSQYPGTGTQETQYF. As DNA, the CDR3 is TGTGCCAGCAGCCAATATCCGGGGACAGGTACCCAAGAGACCCAGTACTTC.

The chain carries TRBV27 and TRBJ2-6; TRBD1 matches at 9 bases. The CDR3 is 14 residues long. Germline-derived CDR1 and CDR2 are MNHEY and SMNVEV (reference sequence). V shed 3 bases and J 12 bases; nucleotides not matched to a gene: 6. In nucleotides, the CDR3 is TGTGCCAGCAGTTTGAAACAGGGGGCCGGCGTCCTGACTTTC. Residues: CASSLKQGAGVLTF.

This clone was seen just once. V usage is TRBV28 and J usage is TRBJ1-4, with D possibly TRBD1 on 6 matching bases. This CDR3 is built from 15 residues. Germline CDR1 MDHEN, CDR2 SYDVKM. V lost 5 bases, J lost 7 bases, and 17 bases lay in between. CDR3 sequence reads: CASSIGGGLSEKLFF. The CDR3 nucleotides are TGTGCCAGCAGTATAGGGGGAGGGTTAAGTGAAAAACTGTTTTTT.

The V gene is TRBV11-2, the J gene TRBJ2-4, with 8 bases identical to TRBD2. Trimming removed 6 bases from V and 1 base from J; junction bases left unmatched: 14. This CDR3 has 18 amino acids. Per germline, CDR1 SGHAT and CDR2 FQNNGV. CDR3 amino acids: CASRFGGAGYIAKNIQYF. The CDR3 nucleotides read TGTGCCAGCAGATTCGGGGGGGCAGGGTACATTGCCAAAAACATTCAGTACTTC.

CDR3 in DNA: TGTGCCAGCAGTTTTTGGGTCGGGACACCCTACGAGCAGTACTTC. Translated: CASSFWVGTPYEQYF. V usage is TRBV27 and J usage is TRBJ2-7; D is perhaps TRBD1 (6 bases). The CDR3 consists of 15 residues. Germline CDR1 MNHEY, CDR2 SMNVEV (reference sequence). Trimming cost V 3 bases and J 2 bases, with 14 bases left between them.

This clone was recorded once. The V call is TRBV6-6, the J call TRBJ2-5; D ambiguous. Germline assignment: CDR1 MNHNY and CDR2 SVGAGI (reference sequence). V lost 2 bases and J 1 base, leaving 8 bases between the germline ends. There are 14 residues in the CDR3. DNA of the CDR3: TGTGCCAGCAGTTACGTGGCAGTCCAAGAGACCCAGTACTTC. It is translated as CASSYVAVQETQYF.

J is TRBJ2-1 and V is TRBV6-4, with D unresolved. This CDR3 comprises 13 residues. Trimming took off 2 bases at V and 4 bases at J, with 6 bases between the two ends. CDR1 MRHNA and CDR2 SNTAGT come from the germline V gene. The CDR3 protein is CASSDGEYNEQFF. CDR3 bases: TGTGCCAGCAGTGACGGAGAATACAATGAGCAGTTCTTC.

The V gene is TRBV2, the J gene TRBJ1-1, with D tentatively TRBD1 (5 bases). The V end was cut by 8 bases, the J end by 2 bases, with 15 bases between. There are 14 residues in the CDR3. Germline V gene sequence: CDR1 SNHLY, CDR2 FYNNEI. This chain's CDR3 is CASRGGARNTEAFF. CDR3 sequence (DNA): TGTGCCAGCCGAGGAGGGGCTCGCAACACTGAAGCTTTCTTT.

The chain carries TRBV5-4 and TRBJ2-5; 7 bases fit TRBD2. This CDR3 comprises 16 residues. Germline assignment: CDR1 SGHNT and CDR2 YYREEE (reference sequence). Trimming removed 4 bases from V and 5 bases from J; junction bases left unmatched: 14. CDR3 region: CASSRRAGVLSETQYF. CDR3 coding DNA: TGTGCCAGCAGCAGGAGGGCGGGAGTATTGTCGGAGACCCAGTACTTC.

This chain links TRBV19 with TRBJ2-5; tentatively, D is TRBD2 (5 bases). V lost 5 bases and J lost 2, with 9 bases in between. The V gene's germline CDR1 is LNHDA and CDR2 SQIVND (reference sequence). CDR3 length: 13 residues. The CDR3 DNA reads TGTGCCAGTAGTTCGACGGGGCAAGAGACCCAGTACTTC. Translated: CASSSTGQETQYF.

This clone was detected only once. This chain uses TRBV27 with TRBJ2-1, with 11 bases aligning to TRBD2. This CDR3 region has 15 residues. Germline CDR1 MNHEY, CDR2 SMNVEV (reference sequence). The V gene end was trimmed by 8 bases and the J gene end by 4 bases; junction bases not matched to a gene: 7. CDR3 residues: CASQAGTSGYNEQFF. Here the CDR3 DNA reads TGTGCCAGCCAAGCCGGGACTAGCGGATACAATGAGCAGTTCTTC.

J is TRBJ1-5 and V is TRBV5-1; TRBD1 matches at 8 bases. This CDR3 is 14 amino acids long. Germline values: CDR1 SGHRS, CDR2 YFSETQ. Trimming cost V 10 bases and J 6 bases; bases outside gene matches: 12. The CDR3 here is CAPQFGQGTQPQHF. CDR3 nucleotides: TGCGCCCCCCAATTTGGACAGGGAACTCAGCCCCAGCATTTT.

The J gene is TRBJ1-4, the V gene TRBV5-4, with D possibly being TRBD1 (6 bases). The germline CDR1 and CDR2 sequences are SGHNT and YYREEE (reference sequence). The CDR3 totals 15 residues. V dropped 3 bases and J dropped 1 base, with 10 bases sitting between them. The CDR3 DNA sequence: TGTGCCAGCAGCTCAGAACAGGGAACTAATGAAAAACTGTTTTTT. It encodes CASSSEQGTNEKLFF.

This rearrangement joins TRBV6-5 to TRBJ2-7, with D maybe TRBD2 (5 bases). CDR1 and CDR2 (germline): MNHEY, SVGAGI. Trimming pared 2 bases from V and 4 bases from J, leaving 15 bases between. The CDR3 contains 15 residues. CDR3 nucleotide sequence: TGTGCCAGCAGTTACGGTAGCGCCAGGACTTACGAGCAGTACTTC. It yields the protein CASSYGSARTYEQYF.

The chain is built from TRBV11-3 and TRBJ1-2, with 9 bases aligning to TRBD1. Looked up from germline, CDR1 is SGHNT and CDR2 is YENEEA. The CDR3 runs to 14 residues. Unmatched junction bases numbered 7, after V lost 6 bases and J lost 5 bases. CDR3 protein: CASSTAGTGYGYTF. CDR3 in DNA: TGTGCCAGCAGTACCGCAGGGACAGGGTATGGCTACACCTTC.

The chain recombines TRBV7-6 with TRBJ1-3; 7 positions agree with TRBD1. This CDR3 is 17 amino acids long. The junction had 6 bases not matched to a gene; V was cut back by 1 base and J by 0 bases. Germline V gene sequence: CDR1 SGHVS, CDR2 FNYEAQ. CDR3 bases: TGTGCCAGCAGCTTAGTCGGACAGGACGTCTCTGGAAACACCATATATTTT. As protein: CASSLVGQDVSGNTIYF.

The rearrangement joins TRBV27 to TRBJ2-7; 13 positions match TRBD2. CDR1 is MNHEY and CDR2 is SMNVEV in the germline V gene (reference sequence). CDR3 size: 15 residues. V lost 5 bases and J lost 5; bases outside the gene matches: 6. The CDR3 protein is CASSGLAGVPHEQYF. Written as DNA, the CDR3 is TGTGCCAGCAGTGGACTAGCGGGAGTCCCCCACGAGCAGTACTTC.

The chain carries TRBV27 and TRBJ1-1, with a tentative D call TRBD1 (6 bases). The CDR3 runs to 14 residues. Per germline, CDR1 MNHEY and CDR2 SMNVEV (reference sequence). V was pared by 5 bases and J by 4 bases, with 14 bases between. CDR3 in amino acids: CASSTGNFGTEAFF. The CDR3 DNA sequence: TGTGCCAGCAGTACAGGGAATTTCGGCACTGAAGCTTTCTTT.

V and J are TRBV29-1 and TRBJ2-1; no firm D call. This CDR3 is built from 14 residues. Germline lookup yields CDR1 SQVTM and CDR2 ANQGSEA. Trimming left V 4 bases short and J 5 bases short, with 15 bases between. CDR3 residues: CSVVVAAFHNEQFF. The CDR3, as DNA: TGCAGCGTTGTTGTGGCGGCGTTCCACAATGAGCAGTTCTTC.

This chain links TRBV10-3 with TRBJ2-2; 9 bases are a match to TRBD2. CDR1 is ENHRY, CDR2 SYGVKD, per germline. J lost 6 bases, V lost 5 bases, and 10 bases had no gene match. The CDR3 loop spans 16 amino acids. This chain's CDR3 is CAISLSAGGEAGELFF. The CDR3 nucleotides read TGTGCCATCAGTCTATCGGCGGGAGGGGAGGCCGGGGAGCTGTTTTTT.